Shown below are 11 T cell receptor beta chains from a single sample sequenced in a study of T cell responses to AZD1222 COVID-19 vaccine. Repertoires were generated with immunoSEQ multiplex PCR, while TCRdb's copy carries only in-frame clones and drops some. The data contain 110,000 to 150,000 clones, around 92% of them singletons. Sample: peripheral blood, taken on day 0 of AZD1222 vaccination. The receptors come from an adult in good health.

The V gene is TRBV5-6, the J gene TRBJ1-3, with no clear D. Trimming stripped 4 bases from V and 0 bases from J, with 14 bases between. CDR3 length: 16 residues. Germline V gene sequence: CDR1 SGHDT, CDR2 YYEEEE. DNA for the CDR3: TGTGCCAGCAGCGTATATCAGCCTTACTCTGGAAACACCATATATTTT. This sequence encodes CASSVYQPYSGNTIYF.

This chain joins TRBV2 and TRBJ2-1; 8 positions agree with TRBD1. The CDR3 covers 15 residues. The germline V gene encodes CDR1 SNHLY and CDR2 FYNNEI. V was pared by 6 bases and J by 2 bases, with 6 bases of the junction left unmatched. As DNA, the CDR3 is TGTGCCAGCAGCACAAACAGGGGGGCCTACAATGAGCAGTTCTTC. Residues: CASSTNRGAYNEQFF.

J is TRBJ2-1 and V is TRBV6-2 or TRBV6-3, with D maybe TRBD2 (5 bases). CDR3 size: 13 residues. Germline V lookup: CDR1 MNHEY, CDR2 SVGEGT. Trimming stripped 2 bases from V and 14 bases from J, with 16 bases between. The CDR3 DNA reads as TGTGCCAGCAGTTACGGGAGTTCCGGTTGGAAGTTCTTC. This sequence encodes CASSYGSSGWKFF.

The chain carries TRBV7-6 and TRBJ1-2; D remains ambiguous. V was cut by 0 bases and J by 2 bases, with 10 bases left in between. Per the germline V gene, CDR1 is SGHVS and CDR2 is FNYEAQ. The CDR3 consists of 15 residues. CDR3: CASSLAHGGNYGYTF. Written as DNA, the CDR3 is TGTGCCAGCAGCTTAGCACACGGAGGCAACTATGGCTACACCTTC.

The chain couples TRBV9 to TRBJ1-2, with TRBD1 as a possible D gene (6 bases). The CDR3 spans 16 residues. V shed 1 base and J shed 0 bases, with 13 bases lying between them. Germline CDR1 SGDLS, CDR2 YYNGEE. CDR3 residues: CASSVTPTGTNYGYTF. CDR3 bases: TGTGCCAGCAGCGTAACACCGACAGGCACTAACTATGGCTACACCTTC.

The chain recombines TRBV11-2 with TRBJ2-3; 7 bases match TRBD1. The ends lost 3 bases at V and 4 bases at J; junction bases unmatched: 4. The CDR3 is 14 residues long. CDR1 and CDR2 from the germline V gene are SGHAT and FQNNGV. CDR3 residues: CASSFRQGADTQYF. As DNA, the CDR3 is TGTGCCAGCAGCTTCCGACAGGGAGCAGATACGCAGTATTTT.

V gene TRBV12-3 or TRBV12-4 combines with J gene TRBJ1-2, with D hard to call. There are 13 residues in the CDR3. The V end was cut by 5 bases, the J end by 4 bases, with 11 bases between. CDR3 DNA: TGTGCCAGCAGTCCCCAGGTTCCCTATGGCTACACCTTC. Residues: CASSPQVPYGYTF.

As regards this clone: The sample carries other DNA sequences with the same CDR3. The V and J genes are TRBV7-9 and TRBJ1-6, with TRBD1 matching 10 bases. CDR3 size: 16 residues. Germline CDR1 and CDR2: SEHNR and FQNEAQ (reference sequence). V trimming: 3 bases; J trimming: 4 bases; junction bases outside the gene matches: 3. This CDR3 is CASSLGQGFYNSPLHF. The CDR3 DNA reads TGTGCCAGCAGCTTGGGACAGGGGTTTTATAATTCACCCCTCCACTTT.

The chain couples TRBV6-2 or TRBV6-3 to TRBJ1-5; possibly TRBD1 for D (6 bases). Germline lookup yields CDR1 MNHEY and CDR2 SVGEGT. The length of the CDR3 is 15 residues. Trimming stripped 2 bases from V and 2 bases from J, with 10 bases between. CDR3 protein: CASSYIQGGNQPQHF. The CDR3 region has the DNA TGTGCCAGCAGTTACATACAGGGTGGCAATCAGCCCCAGCATTTT.

Here the CDR3 DNA reads TGTGCCAGCAGTTTGTTTTCCACCGGGTCCGTGGTCGAGCAGTACTTC. This encodes CASSLFSTGSVVEQYF. The chain is built from TRBV28 and TRBJ2-7; D is ambiguous. CDR1 is MDHEN and CDR2 is SYDVKM in the germline V gene. The V and J ends lost 3 bases and 6 bases respectively, with 21 bases between them. This CDR3 is 16 amino acids long.

This chain uses TRBV4-1 with TRBJ1-2; D not certain. Germline V gene lookup returns CDR1 MGHRA and CDR2 YSYEKL. V was clipped by 2 bases and J by 0 bases, with 13 bases between them. The CDR3 contains 16 residues. CDR3 in amino acids: CASSQRAGKANYGYTF. The DNA of the CDR3 is TGCGCCAGCAGCCAAAGGGCCGGGAAAGCTAACTATGGCTACACCTTC.